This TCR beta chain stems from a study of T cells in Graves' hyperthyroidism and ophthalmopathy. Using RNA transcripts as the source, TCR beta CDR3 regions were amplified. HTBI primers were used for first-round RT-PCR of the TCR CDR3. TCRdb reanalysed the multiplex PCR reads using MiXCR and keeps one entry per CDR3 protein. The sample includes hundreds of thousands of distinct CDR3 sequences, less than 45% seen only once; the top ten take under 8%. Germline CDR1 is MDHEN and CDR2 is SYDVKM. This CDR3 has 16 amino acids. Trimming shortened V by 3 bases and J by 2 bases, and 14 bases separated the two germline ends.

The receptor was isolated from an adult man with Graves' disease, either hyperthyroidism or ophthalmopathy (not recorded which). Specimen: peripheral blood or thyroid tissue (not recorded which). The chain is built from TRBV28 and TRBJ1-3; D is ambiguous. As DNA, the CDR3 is TGTGCCAGCAGTTTTGGATTGGGAAACGCTGGAAACACCATATATTTT. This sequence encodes CASSFGLGNAGNTIYF.